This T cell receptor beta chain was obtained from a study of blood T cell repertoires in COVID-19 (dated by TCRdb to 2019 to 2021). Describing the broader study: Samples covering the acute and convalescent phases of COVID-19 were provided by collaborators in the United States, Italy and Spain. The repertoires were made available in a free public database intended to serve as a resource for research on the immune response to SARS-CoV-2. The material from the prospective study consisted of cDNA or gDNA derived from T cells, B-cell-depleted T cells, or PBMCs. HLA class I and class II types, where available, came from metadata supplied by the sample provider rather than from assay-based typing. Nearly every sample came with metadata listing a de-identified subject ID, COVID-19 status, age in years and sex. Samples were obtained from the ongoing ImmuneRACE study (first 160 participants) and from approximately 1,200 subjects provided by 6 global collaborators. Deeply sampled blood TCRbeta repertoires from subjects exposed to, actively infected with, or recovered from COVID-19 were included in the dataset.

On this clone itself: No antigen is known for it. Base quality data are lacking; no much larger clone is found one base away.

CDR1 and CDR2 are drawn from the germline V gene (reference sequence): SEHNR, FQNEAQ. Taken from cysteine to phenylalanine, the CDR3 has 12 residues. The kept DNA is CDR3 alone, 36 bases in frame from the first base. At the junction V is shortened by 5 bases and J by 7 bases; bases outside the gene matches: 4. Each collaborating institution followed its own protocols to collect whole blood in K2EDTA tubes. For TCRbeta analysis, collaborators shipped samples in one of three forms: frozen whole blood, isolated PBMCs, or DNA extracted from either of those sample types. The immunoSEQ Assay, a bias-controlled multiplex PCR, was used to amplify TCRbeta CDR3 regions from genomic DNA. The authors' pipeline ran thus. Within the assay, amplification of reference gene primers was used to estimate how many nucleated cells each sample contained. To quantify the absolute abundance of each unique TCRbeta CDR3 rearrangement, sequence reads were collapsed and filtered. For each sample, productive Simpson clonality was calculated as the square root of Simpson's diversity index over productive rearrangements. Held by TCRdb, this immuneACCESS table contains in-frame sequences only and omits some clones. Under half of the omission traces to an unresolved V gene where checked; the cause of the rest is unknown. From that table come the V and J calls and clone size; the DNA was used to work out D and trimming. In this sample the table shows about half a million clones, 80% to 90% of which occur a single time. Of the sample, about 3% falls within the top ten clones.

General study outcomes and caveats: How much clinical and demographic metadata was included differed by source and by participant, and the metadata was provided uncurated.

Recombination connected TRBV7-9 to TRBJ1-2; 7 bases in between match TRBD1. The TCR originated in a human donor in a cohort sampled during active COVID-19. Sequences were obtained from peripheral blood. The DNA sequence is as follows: TGTGCCAGCAGCAGCCAGGGGGGTGGCTACACCTTC. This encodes CASSSQGGGYTF.